The T cell receptor beta chain described here comes from a study of T-cell memory formation after mild COVID-19. Study-wide background: Largely donor-specific TCR clusters were found. Overall study findings and caveats: Still unconfirmed is whether the second-wave clones peaking on day 37 recognized SARS-CoV-2. CD4+ bias marked clones expanding day 15 to 37, unlike balanced contracting clones.

MiXCR, run by TCRdb on the 5' RACE reads, gives a single entry per CDR3 protein. The table records about 260,000 distinct CDR3 sequences, around 15% of them present only once. The CDR3 is 14 residues long. CDR1 is LGHNT, CDR2 FRNRAP, per germline. V lost 2 bases and J lost 5; bases outside the gene matches: 5. On this clonotype itself: Antigen: not known.

Sequencing was done on a sample of PBMCs or a T cell subset sorted from them (not recorded which). This chain connects TRBV12-5 to TRBJ2-7; 8 nucleotides line up with TRBD1. The receptor was isolated from a man in his late teens or twenties who had mild COVID-19 (a few samples of this study predate the infection). Cell type and time point are not known. CDR3 DNA sequence: TGTGCTAGTGGTTTGCCCCAGGGGGCCCACGAGCAGTACTTC. Residues: CASGLPQGAHEQYF.